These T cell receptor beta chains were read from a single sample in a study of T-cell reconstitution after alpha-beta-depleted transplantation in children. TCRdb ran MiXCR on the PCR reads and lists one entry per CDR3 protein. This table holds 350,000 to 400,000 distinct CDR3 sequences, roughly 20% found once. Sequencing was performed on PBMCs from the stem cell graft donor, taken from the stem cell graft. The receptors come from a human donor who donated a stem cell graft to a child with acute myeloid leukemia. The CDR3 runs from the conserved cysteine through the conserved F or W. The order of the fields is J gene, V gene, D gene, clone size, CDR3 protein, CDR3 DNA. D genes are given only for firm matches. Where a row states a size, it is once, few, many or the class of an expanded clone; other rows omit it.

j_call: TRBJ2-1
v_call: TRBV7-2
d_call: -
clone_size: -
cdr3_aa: CASSLGPINEQFF
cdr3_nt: TGTGCCAGCAGCTTAGGCCCAATCAATGAGCAGTTCTTC

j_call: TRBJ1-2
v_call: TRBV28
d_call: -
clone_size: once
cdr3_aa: CASSQFPGPPPGYTF
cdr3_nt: TGTGCCAGCAGCCAGTTCCCGGGACCCCCTCCAGGCTACACCTTC

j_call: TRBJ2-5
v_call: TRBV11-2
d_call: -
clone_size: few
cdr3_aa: CASSMRGGPQETQYF
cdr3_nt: TGTGCCAGCAGCATGAGGGGGGGTCCCCAAGAGACCCAGTACTTC

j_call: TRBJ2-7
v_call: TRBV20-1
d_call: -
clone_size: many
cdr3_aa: CSAARGDGNYEQYF
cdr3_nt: TGCAGTGCTGCGAGAGGGGACGGAAACTACGAGCAGTACTTC

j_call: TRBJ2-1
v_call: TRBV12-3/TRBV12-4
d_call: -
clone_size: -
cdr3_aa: CASSPSGPNEQFF
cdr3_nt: TGTGCCAGCAGCCCATCGGGTCCCAATGAGCAGTTCTTC

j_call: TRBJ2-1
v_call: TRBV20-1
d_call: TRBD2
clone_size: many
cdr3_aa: CSASTGLEAYNEQFF
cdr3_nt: TGCAGTGCGAGTACAGGACTAGAGGCCTACAATGAGCAGTTCTTC

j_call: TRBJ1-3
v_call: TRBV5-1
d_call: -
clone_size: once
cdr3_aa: CASSLGPAPSGNTIYF
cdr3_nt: TGCGCCAGCAGCTTGGGCCCGGCCCCTTCTGGAAACACCATATATTTT

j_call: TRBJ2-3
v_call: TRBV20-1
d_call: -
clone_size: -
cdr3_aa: CSADSGASTDTQYF
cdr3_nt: TGCAGTGCTGATAGCGGAGCAAGCACAGATACGCAGTATTTT

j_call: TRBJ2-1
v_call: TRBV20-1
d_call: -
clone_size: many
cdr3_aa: CSAREGGGVSYNEQFF
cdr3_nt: TGCAGTGCTAGAGAAGGCGGCGGAGTCTCCTACAATGAGCAGTTCTTC

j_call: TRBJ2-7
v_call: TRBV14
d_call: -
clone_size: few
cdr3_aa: CASSQGGKRSYEQYF
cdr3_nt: TGTGCCAGCAGCCAAGGGGGGAAAAGATCCTACGAGCAGTACTTC

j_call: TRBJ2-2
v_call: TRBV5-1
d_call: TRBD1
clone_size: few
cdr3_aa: CASSSTGTENTGELFF
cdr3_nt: TGCGCCAGCAGCTCAACCGGGACAGAGAACACCGGGGAGCTGTTTTTT

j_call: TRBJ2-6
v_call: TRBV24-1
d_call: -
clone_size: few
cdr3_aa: CATSDRRGSGANVLTF
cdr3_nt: TGTGCCACCAGTGATCGAAGGGGCTCTGGGGCCAACGTCCTGACTTTC

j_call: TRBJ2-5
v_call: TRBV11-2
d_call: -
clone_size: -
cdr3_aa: CASSRGYQETQYF
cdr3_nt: TGTGCCAGCAGCCGGGGATACCAAGAGACCCAGTACTTC

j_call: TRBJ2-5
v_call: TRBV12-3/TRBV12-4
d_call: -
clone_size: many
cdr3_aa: CASSATGTQAETQYF
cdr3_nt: TGTGCCAGCAGTGCCACCGGGACACAGGCGGAGACCCAGTACTTC

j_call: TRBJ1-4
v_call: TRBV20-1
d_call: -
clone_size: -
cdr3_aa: CSASALGSTKNGALFRVF
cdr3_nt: TGCAGTGCCTCAGCGTTGGGTTCAACAAAAAACGGAGCTCTGTTTCGGGTTTTT

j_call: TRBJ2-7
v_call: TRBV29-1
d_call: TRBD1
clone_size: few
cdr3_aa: CSAAGTANYEQYF
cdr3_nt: TGCAGCGCCGCCGGGACAGCAAACTACGAGCAGTACTTC

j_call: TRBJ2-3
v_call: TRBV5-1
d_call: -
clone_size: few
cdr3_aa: CASEGGSTDTQYF
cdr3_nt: TGCGCCAGCGAAGGCGGTAGCACAGATACGCAGTATTTT

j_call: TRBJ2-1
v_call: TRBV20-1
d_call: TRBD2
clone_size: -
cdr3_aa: CSAFSGRSPNEQFF
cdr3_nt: TGCAGTGCATTTAGCGGGAGGTCCCCGAATGAGCAGTTCTTC

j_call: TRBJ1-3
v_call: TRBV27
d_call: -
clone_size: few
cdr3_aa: CASGAEGNTIYF
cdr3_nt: TGTGCCAGCGGGGCAGAAGGAAACACCATATATTTT

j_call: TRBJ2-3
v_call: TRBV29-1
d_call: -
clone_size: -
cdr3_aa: CSVETARTDTQYF
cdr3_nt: TGCAGCGTGGAGACAGCCCGCACAGATACGCAGTATTTT

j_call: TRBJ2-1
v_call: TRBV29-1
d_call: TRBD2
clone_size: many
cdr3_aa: CSVGLAGGPSEQFF
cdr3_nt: TGCAGCGTAGGGCTAGCGGGAGGGCCGAGTGAACAGTTCTTC

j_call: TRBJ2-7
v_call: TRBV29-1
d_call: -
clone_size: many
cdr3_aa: CSAGAQTYEQYF
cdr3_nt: TGCAGCGCCGGGGCACAAACGTACGAGCAGTACTTC

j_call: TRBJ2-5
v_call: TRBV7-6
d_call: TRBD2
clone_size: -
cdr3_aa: CASSPGLAGGGKETQYF
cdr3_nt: TGTGCCAGCAGCCCGGGACTAGCGGGAGGAGGGAAAGAGACCCAGTACTTC

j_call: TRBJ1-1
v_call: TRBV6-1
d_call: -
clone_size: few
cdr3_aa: CARRSPRGTEAFF
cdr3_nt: TGTGCCAGAAGGTCCCCCAGGGGCACTGAAGCTTTCTTT

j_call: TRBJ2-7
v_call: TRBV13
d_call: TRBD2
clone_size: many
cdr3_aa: CASSGGTSYEQYF
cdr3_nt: TGTGCCAGCAGCGGCGGGACTAGCTACGAGCAGTACTTC

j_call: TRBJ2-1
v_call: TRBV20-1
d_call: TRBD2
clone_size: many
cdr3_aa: CSARDPSVSGSRVNEQFF
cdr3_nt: TGCAGTGCTAGAGATCCCTCCGTTAGCGGGAGTAGGGTCAATGAGCAGTTCTTC

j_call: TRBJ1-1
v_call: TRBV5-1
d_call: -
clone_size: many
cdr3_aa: CASSLRDTNTEAFF
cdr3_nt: TGTGCCAGCAGCCTCCGGGACACAAACACTGAAGCTTTCTTT

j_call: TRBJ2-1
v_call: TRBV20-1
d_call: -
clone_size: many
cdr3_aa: CSASTRGLSVNEQFF
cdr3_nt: TGCAGTGCTAGTACGCGAGGACTATCGGTCAATGAGCAGTTCTTC

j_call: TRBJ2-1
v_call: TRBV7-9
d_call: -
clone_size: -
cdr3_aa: CASSFDRVDEQFF
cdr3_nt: TGTGCCAGCAGCTTTGATAGAGTGGATGAGCAGTTCTTC

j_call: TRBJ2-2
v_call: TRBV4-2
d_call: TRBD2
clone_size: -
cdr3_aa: CASSRLAGPENTGELFF
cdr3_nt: TGTGCCAGCAGCCGACTAGCGGGACCCGAGAACACCGGGGAGCTGTTTTTT

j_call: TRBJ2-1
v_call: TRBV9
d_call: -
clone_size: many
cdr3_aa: CASTARTGEQFF
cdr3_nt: TGTGCCAGCACCGCAAGAACGGGTGAGCAGTTCTTC

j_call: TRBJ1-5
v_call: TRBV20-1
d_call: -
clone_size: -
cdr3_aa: CSAVGGIGQPQHF
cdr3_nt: TGCAGTGCCGTCGGGGGAATAGGTCAGCCCCAGCATTTT